Listed below are T cell receptor beta chains from one sample, sequenced in a study of T cells in AML relapse after transplant. TCRdb ran MiXCR on the PCR reads and lists one entry per CDR3 protein. This table holds approximately 3,000 distinct CDR3 sequences, about 11% found once. The input for sequencing was bone marrow, either the whole sample or a sorted T cell fraction (not recorded which), taken in complete remission. These receptors were collected from a human donor who had a stem cell transplant for acute myeloid leukemia. Some T cells may be graft donor cells. CDR3s include the opening cysteine and the closing phenylalanine or tryptophan. Each record gives: clone size, V gene, J gene, D gene, CDR3 protein, CDR3 DNA. A D gene is named only where the DNA matches it firmly. The size field is filled for only some rows; it gives once, few, many or a size class.

clone_size: medium-sized; v_call: TRBV7-9; j_call: TRBJ1-2; d_call: TRBD1; cdr3_aa: CASSPNRGVNYGYTF; cdr3_nt: TGTGCCAGCAGCCCAAACAGGGGGGTTAACTATGGCTACACCTTC
clone_size: medium-sized; v_call: TRBV10-3; j_call: TRBJ2-3; d_call: -; cdr3_aa: CAISEGGSTDTQYF; cdr3_nt: TGTGCCATCAGTGAGGGAGGGAGCACAGATACGCAGTATTTT
clone_size: medium-sized; v_call: TRBV20-1; j_call: TRBJ2-7; d_call: TRBD2; cdr3_aa: CSAWAGGPTYEQYF; cdr3_nt: TGCAGTGCCTGGGCGGGGGGCCCTACCTACGAGCAGTACTTC
clone_size: medium-sized; v_call: TRBV12-3/TRBV12-4; j_call: TRBJ1-2; d_call: TRBD1; cdr3_aa: CASSRQGAFGYTF; cdr3_nt: TGTGCCAGCAGTCGACAGGGAGCATTTGGCTACACCTTC
clone_size: -; v_call: TRBV7-2; j_call: TRBJ1-2; d_call: -; cdr3_aa: CASSLDSGRGLRYGYTF; cdr3_nt: TGTGCCAGCAGCTTAGATTCCGGGCGGGGGTTACGGTATGGCTACACCTTC
clone_size: medium-sized; v_call: TRBV15; j_call: TRBJ1-4; d_call: -; cdr3_aa: CATSRASGTLNEKLFF; cdr3_nt: TGTGCCACCAGCAGAGCATCCGGGACACTGAATGAAAAACTGTTTTTT
clone_size: -; v_call: TRBV20-1; j_call: TRBJ2-7; d_call: TRBD2; cdr3_aa: CSVRGAAYEQYF; cdr3_nt: TGCAGTGTGCGGGGGGCGGCCTACGAGCAGTACTTC
clone_size: medium-sized; v_call: TRBV30; j_call: TRBJ1-6; d_call: -; cdr3_aa: CAWSVGPAKRGLESSYNSPLHF; cdr3_nt: TGTGCCTGGAGTGTAGGGCCCGCGAAGCGGGGACTCGAAAGCTCCTATAATTCACCCCTCCACTTT
clone_size: medium-sized; v_call: TRBV7-8; j_call: TRBJ2-2; d_call: -; cdr3_aa: CASSFPANTGELFF; cdr3_nt: TGTGCCAGCAGCTTCCCAGCGAACACCGGGGAGCTGTTTTTT
clone_size: medium-sized; v_call: TRBV5-3; j_call: TRBJ2-7; d_call: -; cdr3_aa: CAGSGGINEQYF; cdr3_nt: TGTGCCGGAAGTGGAGGGATCAACGAGCAGTACTTC
clone_size: -; v_call: TRBV10-3; j_call: TRBJ2-2; d_call: TRBD1; cdr3_aa: CASGQDTGELFF; cdr3_nt: TGTGCCTCCGGACAGGACACCGGGGAGCTGTTTTTT
clone_size: medium-sized; v_call: TRBV5-6; j_call: TRBJ2-1; d_call: -; cdr3_aa: CASSQPFDLLYNEQFF; cdr3_nt: TGTGCCAGCAGCCAACCTTTCGACTTACTCTACAATGAGCAGTTCTTC
clone_size: -; v_call: TRBV7-9; j_call: TRBJ1-6; d_call: TRBD1; cdr3_aa: CASSLARTTGLGTYSPLHF; cdr3_nt: TGTGCCAGCAGCTTAGCACGAACGACAGGGTTGGGGACCTATTCACCCCTCCACTTT
clone_size: few; v_call: TRBV27; j_call: TRBJ2-7; d_call: -; cdr3_aa: CASSLGGSPSYEQYF; cdr3_nt: TGTGCCAGCAGTTTGGGGGGTTCCCCGTCCTACGAGCAGTACTTC
clone_size: many; v_call: TRBV12-3/TRBV12-4; j_call: TRBJ2-2; d_call: TRBD1; cdr3_aa: CASRDRVDGELFF; cdr3_nt: TGTGCCAGTCGGGACAGGGTCGACGGGGAGCTGTTTTTT
clone_size: many; v_call: TRBV20-1; j_call: TRBJ2-7; d_call: -; cdr3_aa: CSARPGKAPPYEQYF; cdr3_nt: TGCAGTGCTAGGCCCGGTAAGGCTCCACCCTACGAGCAGTACTTC
clone_size: medium-sized; v_call: TRBV7-3; j_call: TRBJ2-5; d_call: -; cdr3_aa: CASSLKVTETQYF; cdr3_nt: TGTGCCAGCAGCTTAAAGGTTACTGAGACCCAGTACTTC
clone_size: -; v_call: TRBV2; j_call: TRBJ2-7; d_call: -; cdr3_aa: CASNGAEQYF; cdr3_nt: TGTGCCAGCAATGGGGCCGAGCAGTACTTC
clone_size: -; v_call: TRBV20-1; j_call: TRBJ1-2; d_call: -; cdr3_aa: CSAILGGGGALYGYTF; cdr3_nt: TGCAGTGCCATTCTCGGGGGTGGCGGGGCCCTCTATGGCTACACCTTC